This record concerns one T cell receptor (beta chain) sequence. This sample stems from a study of blood T cell repertoires in COVID-19. Study at large: Samples of COVID-19 (acute and convalescent) were obtained from the United States, Italy and Spain. Nucleic acid was either cDNA or gDNA, and it came from T cells, B-cell-depleted T cells, or PBMCs.

As originally analysed: Reference gene primer amplification in the assay estimated nucleated cell counts. Clones were sequenced by immunoSEQ multiplex PCR, and TCRdb holds only the in-frame ones, with some missing. V and J calls and clone size are given by that table; D and trimming were obtained from the DNA. The sample carries 200,000 to 300,000 clones, 85% recorded once. The CDR3 covers 15 residues. Germline V lookup: CDR1 LNHNV, CDR2 YYDKDF (reference sequence). V was pared by 0 bases and J by 5 bases, with 14 bases between. The sequence came from a woman aged 55-69 years with active or convalescent COVID-19. The V call is TRBV15, the J call TRBJ2-7; D gene ambiguous. Sequencing used peripheral blood. The CDR3, as DNA: TGTGCCACCAGCAGAGATGCGAGAAACCCCCACGAGCAGTACTTC. Translating it yields CATSRDARNPHEQYF.